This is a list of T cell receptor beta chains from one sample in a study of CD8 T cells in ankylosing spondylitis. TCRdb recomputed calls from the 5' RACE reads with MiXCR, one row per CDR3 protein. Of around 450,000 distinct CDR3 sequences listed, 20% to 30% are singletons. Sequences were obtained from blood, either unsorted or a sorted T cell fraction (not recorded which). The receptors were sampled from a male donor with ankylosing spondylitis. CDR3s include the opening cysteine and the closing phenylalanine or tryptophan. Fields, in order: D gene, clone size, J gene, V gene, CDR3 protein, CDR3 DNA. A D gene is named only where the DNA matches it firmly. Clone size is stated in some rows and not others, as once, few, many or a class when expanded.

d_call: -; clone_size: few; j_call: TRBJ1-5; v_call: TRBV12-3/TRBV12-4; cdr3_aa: CASSLTGIAQPQHF; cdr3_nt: TGTGCCAGCAGCTTAACAGGGATTGCTCAGCCCCAGCATTTT
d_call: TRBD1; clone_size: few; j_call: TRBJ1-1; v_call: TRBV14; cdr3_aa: CASSRRTGSVTEAFF; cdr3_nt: TGTGCCAGCAGCCGGCGGACAGGGAGTGTCACTGAAGCTTTCTTT
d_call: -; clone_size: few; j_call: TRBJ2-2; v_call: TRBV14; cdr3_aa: CATKEFNRNTGELFF; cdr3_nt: TGTGCCACCAAGGAGTTCAATAGGAACACCGGGGAGCTGTTTTTT
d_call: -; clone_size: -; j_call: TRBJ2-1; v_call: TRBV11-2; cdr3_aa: CASSLGPFHSYNEQFF; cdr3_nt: TGTGCCAGCAGCTTAGGACCATTCCACTCCTACAATGAGCAGTTCTTC
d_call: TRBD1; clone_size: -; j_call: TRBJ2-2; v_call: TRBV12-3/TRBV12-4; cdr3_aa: CASSFPFRGPNTGELFF; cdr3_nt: TGTGCCAGCAGTTTCCCTTTCAGGGGGCCGAACACCGGGGAGCTGTTTTTT
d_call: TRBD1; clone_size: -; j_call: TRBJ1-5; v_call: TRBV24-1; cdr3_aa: CATSDGTDYNQPQHF; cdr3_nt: TGTGCCACCAGTGACGGGACAGATTACAATCAGCCCCAGCATTTT
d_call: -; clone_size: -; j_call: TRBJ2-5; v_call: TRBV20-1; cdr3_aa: CSAPSFGRPETQYF; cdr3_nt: TGCAGTGCTCCTTCTTTCGGCAGGCCAGAGACCCAGTACTTC
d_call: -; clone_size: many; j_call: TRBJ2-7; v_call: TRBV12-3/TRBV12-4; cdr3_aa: CASSFKAYEQYF; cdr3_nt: TGTGCCAGCAGTTTTAAGGCTTACGAGCAGTACTTC
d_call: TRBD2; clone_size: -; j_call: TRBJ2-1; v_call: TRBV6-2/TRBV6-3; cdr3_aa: CASSGLAGAGNEQFF; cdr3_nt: TGTGCCAGCAGCGGACTAGCGGGGGCCGGCAATGAGCAGTTCTTC
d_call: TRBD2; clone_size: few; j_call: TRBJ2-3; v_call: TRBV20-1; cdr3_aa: CSAEGTSGSADTQYF; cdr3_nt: TGCAGTGCTGAGGGGACTAGCGGGAGCGCAGATACGCAGTATTTT
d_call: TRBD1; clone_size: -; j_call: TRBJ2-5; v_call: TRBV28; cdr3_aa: CASIRDRGETQYF; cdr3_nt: TGTGCCAGCATCCGCGACAGGGGAGAGACCCAGTACTTC
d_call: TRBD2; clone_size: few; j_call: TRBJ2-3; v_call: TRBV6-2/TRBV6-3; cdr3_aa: CASNPSGRSDTQYF; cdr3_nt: TGTGCCAGCAATCCTAGCGGGAGATCAGATACGCAGTATTTT
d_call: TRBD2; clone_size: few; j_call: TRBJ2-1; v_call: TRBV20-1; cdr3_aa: CSAGRTSAQFF; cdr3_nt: TGCAGTGCTGGAAGGACTAGCGCGCAGTTCTTC
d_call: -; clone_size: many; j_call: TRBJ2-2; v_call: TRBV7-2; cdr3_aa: CASSSKTGNTGELFF; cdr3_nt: TGTGCCAGCAGCTCCAAGACAGGGAACACCGGGGAGCTGTTTTTT
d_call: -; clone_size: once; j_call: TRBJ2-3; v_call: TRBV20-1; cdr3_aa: CSARDVPSGTDTQYF; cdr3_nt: TGCAGTGCTAGAGATGTACCTAGCGGCACAGATACGCAGTATTTT
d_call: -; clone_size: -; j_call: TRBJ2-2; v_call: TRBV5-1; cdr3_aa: CASSALGPALNTGELFF; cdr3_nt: TGCGCCAGCAGCGCCCTGGGACCCGCCCTGAACACCGGGGAGCTGTTTTTT
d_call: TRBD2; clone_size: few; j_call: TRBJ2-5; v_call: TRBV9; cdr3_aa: CASSHQRGGRTQYF; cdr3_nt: TGTGCCAGCAGCCACCAGCGGGGGGGGAGGACCCAGTACTTC
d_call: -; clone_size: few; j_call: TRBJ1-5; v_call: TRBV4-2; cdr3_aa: CASSQDAGTSESAQHF; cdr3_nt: TGTGCCAGCAGCCAAGATGCCGGGACAAGTGAATCAGCCCAGCATTTT
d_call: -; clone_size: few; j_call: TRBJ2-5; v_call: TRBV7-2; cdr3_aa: CASSGGRNQETQYF; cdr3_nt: TGTGCCAGCAGCGGGGGCCGGAACCAAGAGACCCAGTACTTC
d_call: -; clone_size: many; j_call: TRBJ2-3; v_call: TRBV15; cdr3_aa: CATSNGAQVDTQYF; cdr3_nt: TGTGCCACCAGCAACGGGGCTCAAGTGGATACGCAGTATTTT
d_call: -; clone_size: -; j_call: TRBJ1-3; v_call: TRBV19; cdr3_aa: CASSPSGNTIYF; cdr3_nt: TGTGCCAGTAGTCCTTCTGGAAACACCATATATTTT
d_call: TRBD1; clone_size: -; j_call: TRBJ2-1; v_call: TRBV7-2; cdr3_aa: CAAGQGVYNEQFF; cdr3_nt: TGTGCCGCGGGACAGGGGGTCTACAATGAGCAGTTCTTC
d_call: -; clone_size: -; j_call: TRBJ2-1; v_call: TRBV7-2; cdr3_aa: CASSSRNSGNEQFF; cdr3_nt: TGTGCCAGCAGCTCCCGGAATAGCGGCAATGAGCAGTTCTTC
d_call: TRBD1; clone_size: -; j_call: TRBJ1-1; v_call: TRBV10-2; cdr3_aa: CASSSQDRGTAFF; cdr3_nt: TGCGCCAGCAGTTCTCAGGACAGGGGGACGGCTTTCTTT
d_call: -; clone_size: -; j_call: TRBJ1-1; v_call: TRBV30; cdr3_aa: CAWDRGLVEAFF; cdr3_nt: TGTGCCTGGGATCGAGGGCTGGTTGAAGCTTTCTTT
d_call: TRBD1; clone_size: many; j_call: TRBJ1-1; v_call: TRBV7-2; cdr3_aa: CASSTGTGVPFF; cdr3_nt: TGTGCCAGCAGCACCGGGACAGGCGTTCCTTTCTTT
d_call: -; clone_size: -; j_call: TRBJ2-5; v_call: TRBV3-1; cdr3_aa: CASSQRARKETQYF; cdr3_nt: TGTGCCAGCAGCCAAAGGGCCAGGAAGGAGACCCAGTACTTC
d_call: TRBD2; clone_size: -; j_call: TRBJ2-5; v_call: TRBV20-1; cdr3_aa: CSATPRSGSQETQYF; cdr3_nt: TGCAGTGCTACCCCGAGGAGCGGGAGCCAAGAGACCCAGTACTTC